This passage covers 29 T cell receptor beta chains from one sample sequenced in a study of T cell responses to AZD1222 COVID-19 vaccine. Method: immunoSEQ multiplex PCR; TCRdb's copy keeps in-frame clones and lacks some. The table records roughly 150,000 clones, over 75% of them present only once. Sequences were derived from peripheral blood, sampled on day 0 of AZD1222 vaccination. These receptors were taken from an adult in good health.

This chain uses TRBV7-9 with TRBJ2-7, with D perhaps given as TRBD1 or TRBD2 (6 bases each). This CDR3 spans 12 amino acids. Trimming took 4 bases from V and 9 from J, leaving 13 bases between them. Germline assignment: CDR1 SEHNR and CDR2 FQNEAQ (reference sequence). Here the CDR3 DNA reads TGTGCCAGCAGCTGGGTAGGGGGGCGGCAGTACGTC. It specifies CASSWVGGRQYV.

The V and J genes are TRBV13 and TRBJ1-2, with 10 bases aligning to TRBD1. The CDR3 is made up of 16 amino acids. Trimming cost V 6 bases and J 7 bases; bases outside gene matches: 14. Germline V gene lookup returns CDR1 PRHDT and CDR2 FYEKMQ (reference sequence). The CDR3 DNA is TGTGCCAGCAGTCCCGGGACAGGGGTGCCCGGGTTTGGCTACACCTTC. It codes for CASSPGTGVPGFGYTF.

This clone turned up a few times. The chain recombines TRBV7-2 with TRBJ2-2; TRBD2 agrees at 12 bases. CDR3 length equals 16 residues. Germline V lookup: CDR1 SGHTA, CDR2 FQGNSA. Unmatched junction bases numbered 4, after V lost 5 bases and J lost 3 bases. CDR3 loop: CASSPTSGGYTGELFF. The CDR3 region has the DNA TGTGCCAGCAGCCCGACTAGCGGGGGATACACCGGGGAGCTGTTTTTT. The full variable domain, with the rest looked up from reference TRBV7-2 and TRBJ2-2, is GAGVSQSPSNKVTEKGKDVELRCDPISGHTALYWYRQSLGQGLEFLIYFQGNSAPDKSGLPSDRFSAERTGGSVSTLTIQRTQQEDSAVYLCASSPTSGGYTGELFFGEGSRLTVL.

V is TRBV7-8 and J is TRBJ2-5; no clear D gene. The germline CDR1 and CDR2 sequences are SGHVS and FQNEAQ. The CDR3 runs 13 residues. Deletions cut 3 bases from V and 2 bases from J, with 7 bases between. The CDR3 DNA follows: TGTGCCAGCAGCTTCGGCAGGCAAGAGACCCAGTACTTC. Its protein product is CASSFGRQETQYF.

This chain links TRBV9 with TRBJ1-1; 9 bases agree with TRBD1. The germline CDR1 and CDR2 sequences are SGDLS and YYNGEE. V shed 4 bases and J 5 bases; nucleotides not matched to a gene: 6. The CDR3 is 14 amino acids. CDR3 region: CASSKGQGGTEAFF. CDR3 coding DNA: TGTGCCAGCAGCAAGGGACAGGGAGGGACTGAAGCTTTCTTT.

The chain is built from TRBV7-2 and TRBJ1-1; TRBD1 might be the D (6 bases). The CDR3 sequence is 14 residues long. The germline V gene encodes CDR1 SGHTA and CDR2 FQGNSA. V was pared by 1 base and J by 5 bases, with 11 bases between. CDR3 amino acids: CASSLEGGGTEAFF. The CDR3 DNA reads TGTGCCAGCAGCTTAGAGGGGGGTGGGACTGAAGCTTTCTTT.

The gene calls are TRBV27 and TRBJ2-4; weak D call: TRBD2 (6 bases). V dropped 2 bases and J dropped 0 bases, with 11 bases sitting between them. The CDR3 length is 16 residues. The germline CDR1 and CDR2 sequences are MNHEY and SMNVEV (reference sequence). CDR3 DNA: TGTGCCAGCAGTTTACAAGCGGGCTTAGCCAAAAACATTCAGTACTTC. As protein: CASSLQAGLAKNIQYF.

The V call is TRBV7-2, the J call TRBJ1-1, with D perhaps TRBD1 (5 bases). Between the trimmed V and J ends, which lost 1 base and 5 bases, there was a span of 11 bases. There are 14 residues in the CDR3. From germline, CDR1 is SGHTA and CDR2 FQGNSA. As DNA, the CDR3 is TGTGCCAGCAGCTTAGTTATCGGGGGGACTGAAGCTTTCTTT. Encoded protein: CASSLVIGGTEAFF. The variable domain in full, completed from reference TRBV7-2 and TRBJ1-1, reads GAGVSQSPSNKVTEKGKDVELRCDPISGHTALYWYRQSLGQGLEFLIYFQGNSAPDKSGLPSDRFSAERTGGSVSTLTIQRTQQEDSAVYLCASSLVIGGTEAFFGQGTRLTVV.

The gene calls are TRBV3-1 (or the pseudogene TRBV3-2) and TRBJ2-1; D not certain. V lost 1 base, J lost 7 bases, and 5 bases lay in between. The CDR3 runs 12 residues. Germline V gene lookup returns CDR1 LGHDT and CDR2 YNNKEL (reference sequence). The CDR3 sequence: CASSQGANEQFF. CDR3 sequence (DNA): TGTGCCAGCAGCCAAGGGGCGAATGAGCAGTTCTTC.

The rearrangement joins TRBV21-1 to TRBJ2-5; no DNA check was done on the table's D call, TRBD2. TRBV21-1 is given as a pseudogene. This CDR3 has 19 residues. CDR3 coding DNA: TGTGCCAGCAGCAAATGCTCGTTTGGTAGCGGGGGACACCAAGAGACCCAGTACTTC. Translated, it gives CASSKCSFGSGGHQETQYF.

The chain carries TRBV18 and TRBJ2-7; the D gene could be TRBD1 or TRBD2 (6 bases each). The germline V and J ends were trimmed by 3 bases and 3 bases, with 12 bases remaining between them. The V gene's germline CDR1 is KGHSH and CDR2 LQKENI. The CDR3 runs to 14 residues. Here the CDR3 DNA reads TGTGCCAGCTCACCGGGGGCGGGGATCTACGAGCAGTACGTC. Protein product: CASSPGAGIYEQYV.

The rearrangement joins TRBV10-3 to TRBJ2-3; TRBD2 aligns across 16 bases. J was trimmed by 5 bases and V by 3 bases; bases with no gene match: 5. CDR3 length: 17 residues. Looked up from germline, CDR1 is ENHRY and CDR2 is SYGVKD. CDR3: CAISDGTSGGAVDTQYF. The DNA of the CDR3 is TGTGCCATCAGTGACGGGACTAGCGGGGGGGCCGTAGATACGCAGTATTTT.

The DNA for the CDR3 is TGTGCCAGCTCCGATGTGAGGGGCACCAGCAGCTACACCTTC. It encodes CASSDVRGTSSYTF. This chain joins TRBV28 and TRBJ1-2, with a possible D match to TRBD1 (5 bases). The CDR3 sequence is 14 residues long. Germline loops: CDR1 MDHEN, CDR2 SYDVKM. Between the trimmed V and J ends, which lost 8 bases and 9 bases, there was a span of 22 bases.

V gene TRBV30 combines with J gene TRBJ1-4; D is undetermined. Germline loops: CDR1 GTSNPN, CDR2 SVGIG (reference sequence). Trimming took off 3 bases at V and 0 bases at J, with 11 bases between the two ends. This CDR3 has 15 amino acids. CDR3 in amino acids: CAWRGWTTTNEKLFF. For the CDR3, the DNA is TGTGCCTGGAGGGGGTGGACGACAACTAATGAAAAACTGTTTTTT. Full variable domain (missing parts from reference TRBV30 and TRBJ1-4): SQTIHQWPATLVQPVGSPLSLECTVEGTSNPNLYWYRQAAGRGLQLLFYSVGIGQISSEVPQNLSASRPQDRQFILSSKKLLLSDSGFYLCAWRGWTTTNEKLFFGSGTQLSVL.

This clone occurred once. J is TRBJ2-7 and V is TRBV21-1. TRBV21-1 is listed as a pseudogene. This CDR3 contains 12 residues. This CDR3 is CASSSHRGEQYF. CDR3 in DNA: TGTGCCAGCAGCTCCCACAGAGGCGAGCAGTACTTC.

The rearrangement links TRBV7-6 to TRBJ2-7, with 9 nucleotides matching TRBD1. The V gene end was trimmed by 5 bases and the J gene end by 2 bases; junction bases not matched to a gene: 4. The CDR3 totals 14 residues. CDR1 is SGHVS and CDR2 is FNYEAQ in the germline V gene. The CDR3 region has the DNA TGTGCCAGCAGCACCAGACAGGGGGCCTACGAGCAGTACTTC. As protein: CASSTRQGAYEQYF.

The CDR3 is CASSPDNRQDEQYF. The CDR3 DNA reads as TGTGCCAGCAGCCCAGACAATAGACAAGACGAGCAGTACTTC. The chain uses TRBV7-8 and TRBJ2-7; unclear D gene. The CDR3 runs to 14 residues. Between the trimmed V and J ends, which lost 5 bases and 5 bases, there was a span of 16 bases. Germline CDR1 reads SGHVS; CDR2 reads FQNEAQ.

The CDR3 sequence: CASSYKLNYGYTF. In DNA, the CDR3 is TGTGCCAGCAGTTACAAGCTTAACTATGGCTACACCTTC. V gene TRBV6-2 or TRBV6-3 combines with J gene TRBJ1-2; the D is unclear. Germline-derived CDR1 and CDR2 are MNHEY and SVGEGT. This CDR3 comprises 13 residues. V lost 2 bases and J 1 base, leaving 5 bases between the germline ends.

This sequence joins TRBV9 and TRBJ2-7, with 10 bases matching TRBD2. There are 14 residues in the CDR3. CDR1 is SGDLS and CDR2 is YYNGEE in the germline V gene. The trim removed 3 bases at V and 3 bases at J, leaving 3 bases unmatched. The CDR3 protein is CASSEGLANYEQYF. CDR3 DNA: TGTGCCAGCAGCGAGGGACTAGCGAACTACGAGCAGTACTTC. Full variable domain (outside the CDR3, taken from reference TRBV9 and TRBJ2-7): DSGVTQTPKHLITATGQRVTLRCSPRSGDLSVYWYQQSLDQGLQFLIQYYNGEERAKGNILERFSAQQFPDLHSELNLSSLELGDSALYFCASSEGLANYEQYFGPGTRLTVT.

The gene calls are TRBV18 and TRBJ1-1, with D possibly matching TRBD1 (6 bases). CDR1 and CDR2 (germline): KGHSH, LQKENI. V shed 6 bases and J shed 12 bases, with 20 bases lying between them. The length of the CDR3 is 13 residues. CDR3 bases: TGTGCCAGCTCCTCAGAGGGGGACTTATACACTTTCTTT. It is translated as CASSSEGDLYTFF.

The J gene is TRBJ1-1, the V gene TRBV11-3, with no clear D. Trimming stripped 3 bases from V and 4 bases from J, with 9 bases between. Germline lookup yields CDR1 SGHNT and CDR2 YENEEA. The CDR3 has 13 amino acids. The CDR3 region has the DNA TGTGCCAGCAGCTTCAGTTCAGGCACTGAAGCTTTCTTT. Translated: CASSFSSGTEAFF.

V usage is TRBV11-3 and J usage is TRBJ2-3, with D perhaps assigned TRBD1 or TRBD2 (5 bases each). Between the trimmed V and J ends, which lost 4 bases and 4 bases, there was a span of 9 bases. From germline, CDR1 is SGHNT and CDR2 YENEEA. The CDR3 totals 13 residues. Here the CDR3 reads CASSWGFPDTQYF. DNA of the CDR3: TGTGCCAGCAGCTGGGGGTTCCCAGATACGCAGTATTTT.

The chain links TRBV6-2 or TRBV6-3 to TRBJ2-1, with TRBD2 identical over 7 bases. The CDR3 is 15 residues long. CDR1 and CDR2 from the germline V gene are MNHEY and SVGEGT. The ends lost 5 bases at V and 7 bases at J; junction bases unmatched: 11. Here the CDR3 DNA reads TGTGCCAGCAGTGGGAGCGGGGCAATATCGAATGAGCAGTTCTTC. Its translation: CASSGSGAISNEQFF.

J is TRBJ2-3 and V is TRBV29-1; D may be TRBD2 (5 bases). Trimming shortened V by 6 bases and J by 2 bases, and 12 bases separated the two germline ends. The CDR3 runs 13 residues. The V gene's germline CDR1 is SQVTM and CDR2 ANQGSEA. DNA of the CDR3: TGCAGCGTAGTACAGACTAACACAGATACGCAGTATTTT. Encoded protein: CSVVQTNTDTQYF.

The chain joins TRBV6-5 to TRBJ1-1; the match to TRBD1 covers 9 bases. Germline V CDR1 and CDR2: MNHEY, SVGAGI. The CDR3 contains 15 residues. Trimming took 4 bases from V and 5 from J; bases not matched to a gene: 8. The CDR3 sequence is CASSSPDRGSTEAFF. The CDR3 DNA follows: TGTGCCAGCAGTTCCCCGGACAGGGGCTCTACTGAAGCTTTCTTT.

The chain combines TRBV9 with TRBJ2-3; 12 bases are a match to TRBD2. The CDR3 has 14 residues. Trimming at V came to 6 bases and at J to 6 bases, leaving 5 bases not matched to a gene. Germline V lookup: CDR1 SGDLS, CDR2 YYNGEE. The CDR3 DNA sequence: TGTGCCAGCACGCTAGCGGGGGGGCCGGATACGCAGTATTTT. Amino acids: CASTLAGGPDTQYF.

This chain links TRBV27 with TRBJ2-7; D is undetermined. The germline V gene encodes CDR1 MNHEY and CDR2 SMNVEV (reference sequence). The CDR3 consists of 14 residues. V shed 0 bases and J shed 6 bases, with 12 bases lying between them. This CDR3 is CASSLSGSNTEQYF. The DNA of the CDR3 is TGTGCCAGCAGTTTATCGGGATCAAATACCGAGCAGTACTTC.

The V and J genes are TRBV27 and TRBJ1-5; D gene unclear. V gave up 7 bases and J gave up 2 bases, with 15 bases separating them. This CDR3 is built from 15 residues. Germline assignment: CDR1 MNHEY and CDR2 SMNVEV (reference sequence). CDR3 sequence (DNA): TGTGCCAGCACCCCCGGGAGGAGGGGCAATCAGCCCCAGCATTTT. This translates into CASTPGRRGNQPQHF.

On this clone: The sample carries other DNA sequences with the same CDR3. CDR3 region: CASSIVGGGTEAFF. Here the CDR3 DNA reads TGTGCCAGTAGTATAGTGGGCGGGGGCACTGAAGCTTTCTTT. The chain couples TRBV19 to TRBJ1-1, with TRBD1 as a possible D gene (5 bases). The CDR3 is 14 amino acids. CDR1 LNHDA and CDR2 SQIVND come from the germline V gene (reference sequence). V lost 1 base and J lost 4, with 10 bases in between.